A selection of T cell receptor beta chains follows, all from one sample in a study of graft-versus-host responses after intestinal transplantation. The method was immunoSEQ multiplex PCR; TCRdb's version includes in-frame clones alone and lacks a portion of them. The sample has tens of thousands of clones; approximately 93% are singletons. The input for sequencing was PBMCs, taken 156 days after intestinal transplant. The receptors originated from a human patient who received an intestinal transplant, so some T cells may come from the graft donor. Both conserved end residues are part of each CDR3. Each record gives: J gene, D gene, clone size, CDR3 length, V gene, CDR3 DNA, CDR3 protein. A D gene is named only where the DNA matches it firmly. Clone size is not always given. Where it is, it says once, few, many or a class for expanded clones.

TRBJ1-6	NA	NA	16	TRBV28	TGTGCCAGCAGTTTACGAGTTGGGACCTATAATTCACCCCTCCACTTT	CASSLRVGTYNSPLHF
TRBJ1-2	NA	NA	16	TRBV7-2	TGTGCCAGCAGTCCTAGTCCGGGACAAACTTTCTATGGCTACACCTTC	CASSPSPGQTFYGYTF
TRBJ2-2	TRBD1	NA	15	TRBV11-2	TGTGCCAGCAGCTTAAATAGGGGGCCCGCCGGGGAGCTGTTTTTT	CASSLNRGPAGELFF
TRBJ1-5	TRBD1	NA	13	TRBV4-3	TGCGCCAGCAGCTCAGGGGGTGATCAGCCCCAGCATTTT	CASSSGGDQPQHF
TRBJ1-1	NA	NA	18	TRBV14	TGTGCCAGCAGCCCGGATCGGCCCTTTGTAATTGGGAACACTGAAGCTTTCTTT	CASSPDRPFVIGNTEAFF
TRBJ2-3	NA	NA	14	TRBV16	TGTGCCAGCAGCCAATGGACCCGCACAGATACGCAGTATTTT	CASSQWTRTDTQYF
TRBJ2-7	NA	NA	11	TRBV7-9	TGTGCCAGCAGCCGGGGCTACGAGCAGTACTTC	CASSRGYEQYF
TRBJ2-5	TRBD2	NA	14	TRBV27	TGTGCCAGCAGTCCAATAGCGGGAGTGGGGGAGCAGTACTTC	CASSPIAGVGEQYF
TRBJ1-2	NA	NA	12	TRBV19	TGTGCCAGTAGTATAGGGCCCTATGGCTACACCTTC	CASSIGPYGYTF
TRBJ1-2	NA	NA	17	TRBV9	TGTGCCAGCAGCGCCCGCACCCGGACAACTTCTAACTATGGCTACACCTTC	CASSARTRTTSNYGYTF
TRBJ2-1	NA	few	15	TRBV4-3	TGCGCCAGCAGCCAAGCGGTCGGGGCCGGGCATGAGCAGTTCTTC	CASSQAVGAGHEQFF
TRBJ2-2	TRBD2	NA	17	TRBV11-2	TGTGCCAGCAGCTTAGGGGGACTAGCGGGAGAAACCGGGGAGCTGTTTTTT	CASSLGGLAGETGELFF
TRBJ1-5	TRBD1	NA	13	TRBV27	TGTGCCAGCAGGTTGGGACAGGGTCAGCCCCAGCATTTT	CASRLGQGQPQHF
TRBJ1-6	TRBD1	NA	14	TRBV27	TGTGCCAGCACCTCGGGACAGGTTAATTCACCCCTCCACTTT	CASTSGQVNSPLHF
TRBJ1-2	NA	NA	15	TRBV6-1	TGTGCCAGCAGTGAAGCGGACGACAGCGACTATGGCTACACCTTC	CASSEADDSDYGYTF
TRBJ2-5	TRBD1	NA	14	TRBV27	TGTGCCAGCAGGGGGACAGGGGCTCCAGAGACCCAGTACTTC	CASRGTGAPETQYF
TRBJ2-1	NA	NA	13	TRBV7-4	TGTGCCAGCAGCTTACACAGGGACAATGAGCAGTTCTTC	CASSLHRDNEQFF
TRBJ1-1	TRBD1	once	13	TRBV19	TGTGCCAGCGGGACAGGGTCGGGAACTGAAGCTTTCTTT	CASGTGSGTEAFF
TRBJ2-7	TRBD1	once	14	TRBV6-5	TGTGCCAGCAGGGACAGGGGAGGATCCTACGAGCAGTACTTC	CASRDRGGSYEQYF
TRBJ1-6	NA	NA	16	TRBV28	TGTGCCAGCAGCCCTTTTAATCCGGCCAGGGGTTCACCCCTCCACTTT	CASSPFNPARGSPLHF
TRBJ1-5	TRBD1	NA	16	TRBV30	TGTGCCTGGCGGGACAGGGGAGGGTATAGCAATCAGCCCCAGCATTTT	CAWRDRGGYSNQPQHF
TRBJ2-7	NA	NA	11	TRBV28	TGTGCCAGCAGGGAAGCCTACGAGCAGTACTTC	CASREAYEQYF
TRBJ2-1	TRBD2	NA	14	TRBV6-4	TGTGCCAGCAGTGGGGGACTAGCGGGGGATGAGCAGTTCTTC	CASSGGLAGDEQFF
TRBJ2-7	TRBD1	NA	15	TRBV28	TGTGCCAGCAGTTTATACGGGACAGGGGGCTACGAGCAGTACTTC	CASSLYGTGGYEQYF
TRBJ2-1	TRBD1	NA	14	TRBV11-3	TGTGCCAGCAGCCCCGGACAGGGGAGTGATGAGCAGTTCTTC	CASSPGQGSDEQFF
TRBJ1-5	NA	NA	16	TRBV4-1	TGCGCCAGCAGCCAAGAAGTCAGGGCACTAAATCAGCCCCAGCATTTT	CASSQEVRALNQPQHF
TRBJ1-2	TRBD1	NA	14	TRBV6-1	TGTGCCAGCAGTCAAAGGACAGGGGGCATTGGCTACACCTTC	CASSQRTGGIGYTF
TRBJ2-7	NA	NA	11	TRBV29-1	TGCAGCGTTGACAGGGCGGGGGAGCAGTACTTC	CSVDRAGEQYF
TRBJ1-1	NA	NA	15	TRBV5-1	TGCGCCAGCAGCCAGTGGAAACAGGGCGCCCCTGAAGCTTTCTTT	CASSQWKQGAPEAFF
TRBJ2-7	NA	NA	15	TRBV4-3	TGCGCCAGCAGCCAAGATTGGGGCTTAGCCTACGAGCAGTACTTC	CASSQDWGLAYEQYF
TRBJ2-1	NA	once	16	TRBV28	TGTGCCAGCAGTATCAAGACAGAGCAAGACTACAATGAGCAGTTCTTC	CASSIKTEQDYNEQFF
TRBJ1-6	TRBD1	NA	14	TRBV11-1	TGTGCCAGCAGCGCGAGGGACAGGGATTCACCCCTCCACTTT	CASSARDRDSPLHF